Each of the 32 T cell receptor beta chains below was sequenced from the same sample in a study of radiation and T cells in renal cell carcinoma. Some clones are missing from TCRdb's copy, which holds only in-frame ones; the method was immunoSEQ multiplex PCR. The profile shows about 90,000 clones, around 85% of them singletons. The time point was: blood 4 weeks post-SBRT, at nephrectomy. Treatment: 15 Gy SBRT to primary tumor, nephrectomy 4 weeks later. The input for sequencing was blood, taken from a patient whose treatment included radiotherapy and nephrectomy. These receptors were obtained from a man aged 45-65 years with renal cell carcinoma.

The table lists this clone with a count of one. This sequence joins TRBV28 and TRBJ1-5; D ambiguous. The CDR3 totals 12 residues. V lost 5 bases and J 5 bases, leaving 7 bases between the germline ends. Germline V gives CDR1 MDHEN, CDR2 SYDVKM. The CDR3 loop is CASSRSHQPQHF. The CDR3, as DNA: TGTGCCAGCAGTAGGTCCCATCAGCCCCAGCATTTT.

J is TRBJ2-2 and V is TRBV14, with a possible D match to TRBD2 (5 bases). Germline CDR1 is SGHDN and CDR2 is FVKESK. There are 15 residues in the CDR3. V lost 3 bases and J lost 3, with 11 bases in between. This CDR3 reads CASSHGGSDTGELFF. The CDR3 DNA reads TGTGCCAGCAGCCATGGTGGGAGCGACACCGGGGAGCTGTTTTTT.

V and J are TRBV5-1 and TRBJ2-7; 10 bases are a match to TRBD2. The V segment lost 4 bases and the J segment 4 bases; nucleotides outside the gene matches: 14. The germline gives CDR1 SGHRS, CDR2 YFSETQ. CDR3 length equals 17 residues. CDR3 protein: CASSTLAGEGLGYEQYF. The DNA for the CDR3 is TGCGCCAGCAGCACCCTAGCGGGAGAAGGGTTGGGTTACGAGCAGTACTTC.

This chain links TRBV7-2 with TRBJ2-3, with 9 bases aligning to TRBD2. Losses at the gene ends were 4 bases for V and 2 bases for J; bases not matched to a gene: 10. Germline assignment: CDR1 SGHTA and CDR2 FQGNSA. The CDR3 has 17 residues. CDR3: CASSSSRLAAITDTQYF. CDR3 nucleotides: TGTGCCAGCAGCTCGTCCCGACTAGCGGCAATCACAGATACGCAGTATTTT.

This chain joins TRBV6-6 and TRBJ2-5, with 10 bases lining up with TRBD2. CDR3 length: 15 residues. Germline CDR1 is MNHNY and CDR2 is SVGAGI (reference sequence). With 3 bases clipped from V and 9 bases from J, the junction kept 10 bases outside the gene matches. The CDR3 sequence: CASSYLASGSRAQYF. The DNA of the CDR3 is TGTGCCAGCAGTTATCTTGCTAGCGGGAGTAGGGCCCAGTACTTC.

The chain employs TRBV18 and TRBJ2-7; TRBD1 aligns across 7 bases. J was trimmed by 3 bases and V by 3 bases; bases with no gene match: 5. The CDR3 runs to 14 residues. CDR1 KGHSH and CDR2 LQKENI come from the germline V gene. The CDR3 DNA reads TGTGCCAGCTCACCGCCGGGACAGTTCTACGAGCAGTACTTC. Its protein is CASSPPGQFYEQYF.

V and J are TRBV4-1 and TRBJ2-3, with 11 bases aligning to TRBD2. The CDR3 is 18 amino acids. Germline CDR1 is MGHRA and CDR2 is YSYEKL. With 4 bases clipped from V and 2 bases from J, the junction kept 11 bases outside the gene matches. In nucleotides, the CDR3 is TGCGCCAGCAGCCGAATCACGGGACTAGCGGATACCACAGATACGCAGTATTTT. This gives the protein CASSRITGLADTTDTQYF.

CDR3 sequence reads: CASSLGGGLQETQYF. As DNA, the CDR3 is TGTGCCAGCAGCTTGGGCGGGGGTCTGCAGGAGACCCAGTACTTC. This rearrangement joins TRBV7-2 to TRBJ2-5; 7 nucleotides match TRBD2. After removal of 3 bases from V and 5 bases from J, the junction contained 9 bases not matched to a gene. Germline lookup yields CDR1 SGHTA and CDR2 FQGNSA. The CDR3 spans 15 residues.

The V and J genes are TRBV2 and TRBJ2-7, with a possible D match to TRBD1 (5 bases). This CDR3 region has 19 residues. V was trimmed by 4 bases and J by 2 bases, leaving 27 bases between them. The V gene's germline CDR1 is SNHLY and CDR2 FYNNEI. The CDR3 sequence is CASSGVERQSALQTYEQYF. The CDR3 DNA is TGTGCCAGCAGTGGGGTCGAGCGACAGAGCGCACTGCAGACCTACGAGCAGTACTTC. The entire variable domain, with the rest obtained from reference TRBV2 and TRBJ2-7, is as follows: EPEVTQTPSHQVTQMGQEVILRCVPISNHLYFYWYRQILGQKVEFLVSFYNNEISEKSEIFDDQFSVERPDGSNFTLKIRSTKLEDSAMYFCASSGVERQSALQTYEQYFGPGTRLTVT.

The gene calls are TRBV27 and TRBJ2-1, with 8 bases matching TRBD1. Unmatched junction bases numbered 13, after V lost 7 bases and J lost 8 bases. Germline-derived CDR1 and CDR2 are MNHEY and SMNVEV (reference sequence). This CDR3 has 15 amino acids. CDR3 DNA sequence: TGTGCCAGCACCCCCAGCCCGCAGGGGGCGGATGAGCAGTTCTTC. Protein: CASTPSPQGADEQFF.

The chain couples TRBV20-1 to TRBJ2-5; D might be TRBD1 (6 bases). Trimming stripped 4 bases from V and 4 bases from J, with 7 bases between. This CDR3 has 11 amino acids. Germline V lookup: CDR1 DFQATT, CDR2 SNEGSKA (reference sequence). CDR3 region: CSATGAETQYF. The CDR3 nucleotides are TGCAGTGCTACAGGGGCAGAGACCCAGTACTTC.

The chain joins TRBV7-9 to TRBJ2-4; possibly TRBD2 for D (6 bases). The germline V gene encodes CDR1 SEHNR and CDR2 FQNEAQ (reference sequence). The CDR3 is 15 residues long. V dropped 0 bases and J dropped 7 bases, with 13 bases sitting between them. DNA of the CDR3: TGTGCCAGCAGCTTAGCCGGGGAGGCTCAGAACATTCAGTACTTC. Protein sequence: CASSLAGEAQNIQYF.

The chain uses TRBV6-5 and TRBJ2-7; D remains ambiguous. The V gene lost 0 bases and the J gene lost 0 bases, with 9 bases spanning the gap. The CDR3 consists of 15 residues. Germline V gene sequence: CDR1 MNHEY, CDR2 SVGAGI. In DNA form, the CDR3 reads TGTGCCAGCAGTTACTCCACAGCTAACTCCTACGAGCAGTACTTC. Translated: CASSYSTANSYEQYF.

This clone was seen more than once but under ten times. The gene calls are TRBV18 and TRBJ2-2; D remains ambiguous. The V and J ends lost 2 bases and 4 bases respectively, with 8 bases between them. Per germline, CDR1 KGHSH and CDR2 LQKENI. The CDR3 has 14 residues. Written as DNA, the CDR3 is TGTGCCAGCTCACCAGGGGTCCGCACCGGGGAGCTGTTTTTT. This encodes CASSPGVRTGELFF.

The chain employs TRBV5-1 and TRBJ2-5, with TRBD2 matching 8 bases. From germline, CDR1 is SGHRS and CDR2 YFSETQ. This CDR3 contains 14 residues. The V segment lost 0 bases and the J segment 3 bases; nucleotides outside the gene matches: 1. The chain's CDR3 is CASSLVGGEETQYF. CDR3 sequence (DNA): TGCGCCAGCAGCTTGGTCGGGGGGGAAGAGACCCAGTACTTC.

This clone was seen a single time. The CDR3 region has the DNA TGCGCCAGCAGCCCTGCTAGCGGGAGTTACGAGCAGTACTTC. It specifies CASSPASGSYEQYF. This chain uses TRBV5-1 with TRBJ2-7, with TRBD2 matching 10 bases. This CDR3 spans 14 amino acids. The V and J ends lost 4 bases and 4 bases, in that order; junction bases with no gene match: 5. Germline CDR1 and CDR2: SGHRS and YFSETQ.

Only one count was recorded for this clone. V usage is TRBV28 and J usage is TRBJ1-5, with 10 bases identical to TRBD1. Germline V gives CDR1 MDHEN, CDR2 SYDVKM. The J segment lost 3 bases and the V segment lost 6 bases, leaving 14 bases of the junction unmatched. This CDR3 has 18 amino acids. The DNA of the CDR3 is TGTGCCAGCAGCTTTAACTCCGACAGGGGGCATTTCAATCAGCCCCAGCATTTT. Translation: CASSFNSDRGHFNQPQHF.

CDR3 DNA sequence: TGTGCCAGCAGTTTGGGAGGGGCTTTTAGCAATGAGCAGTTCTTC. Its translation: CASSLGGAFSNEQFF. The rearrangement uses TRBV27 and TRBJ2-1, with 7 bases matching TRBD2. Germline V gene sequence: CDR1 MNHEY, CDR2 SMNVEV (reference sequence). The CDR3 covers 15 residues. The J segment lost 6 bases and the V segment lost 3 bases, leaving 8 bases of the junction unmatched.

This clone was found a few times. The DNA of the CDR3 is TGTGCCATCAGGGGCGAGGCGGATGGCTACACCTTC. As protein: CAIRGEADGYTF. This sequence joins TRBV10-3 and TRBJ1-2; D call uncertain. The CDR3 is 12 amino acids. Germline V CDR1 and CDR2: ENHRY, SYGVKD. V was shortened by 6 bases and J by 6 bases, with 11 bases between the two germline ends.

The chain couples TRBV19 to TRBJ2-1; D not certain. V was shortened by 4 bases and J by 4 bases, with 5 bases between the two germline ends. Germline CDR1 is LNHDA and CDR2 is SQIVND (reference sequence). This CDR3 has 12 residues. CDR3 in amino acids: CASSTVYNEQFF. CDR3 sequence (DNA): TGTGCCAGTAGTACGGTTTACAATGAGCAGTTCTTC. The full variable domain, in which reference TRBV19 and TRBJ2-1 provide the parts outside the CDR3, is DGGITQSPKYLFRKEGQNVTLSCEQNLNHDAMYWYRQDPGQGLRLIYYSQIVNDFQKGDIAEGYSVSREKKESFPLTVTSAQKNPTAFYLCASSTVYNEQFFGPGTRLTVL.

The chain is built from TRBV13 and TRBJ2-1; D might be TRBD1 or TRBD2, each matching 5 bases. This CDR3 is built from 14 residues. Germline values: CDR1 PRHDT, CDR2 FYEKMQ (reference sequence). Trimming took off 3 bases at V and 6 bases at J, with 12 bases between the two ends. As DNA, the CDR3 is TGTGCCAGCAGCTTTACCGGGACGCCCAATGAGCAGTTCTTC. Translation: CASSFTGTPNEQFF.

V is TRBV27 and J is TRBJ1-3; unclear D gene. V was shortened by 6 bases and J by 0 bases, with 9 bases between the two germline ends. Germline CDR1 reads MNHEY; CDR2 reads SMNVEV (reference sequence). The CDR3 covers 14 residues. This CDR3 is CASRGLSSGNTIYF. In DNA, the CDR3 is TGTGCCAGCAGGGGGTTAAGCTCTGGAAACACCATATATTTT.

The chain joins TRBV5-4 to TRBJ1-2, with 8 positions matching TRBD1. The CDR3 sequence is 14 residues long. After removal of 5 bases from V and 6 bases from J, the junction contained 9 bases not matched to a gene. Germline V gives CDR1 SGHNT, CDR2 YYREEE (reference sequence). CDR3 protein: CASRGMTGVDGYTF. The DNA for the CDR3 is TGTGCCAGCAGAGGGATGACAGGGGTGGATGGCTACACCTTC.

The chain has TRBV2 and TRBJ1-1; no clear D. Germline CDR1 SNHLY, CDR2 FYNNEI. Trimming stripped 7 bases from V and 0 bases from J, with 12 bases between. The CDR3 is made up of 14 amino acids. The CDR3 sequence is CASNDYTVNTEAFF. The CDR3 nucleotides read TGTGCCAGCAATGACTATACAGTGAACACTGAAGCTTTCTTT.

The chain is built from TRBV7-8 and TRBJ2-2; unclear D gene. The CDR3 is made up of 16 amino acids. The V end was cut by 0 bases, the J end by 5 bases, with 13 bases between. Germline values: CDR1 SGHVS, CDR2 FQNEAQ. CDR3 protein: CASSLAPPHFTGELFF. CDR3 nucleotides: TGTGCCAGCAGCTTAGCTCCCCCCCATTTTACCGGGGAGCTGTTTTTT.

The rearrangement links TRBV27 to TRBJ2-7, with 10 bases matching TRBD1. The CDR3 has 13 amino acids. With 3 bases clipped from V and 6 bases from J, the junction kept 2 bases outside the gene matches. CDR1 MNHEY and CDR2 SMNVEV come from the germline V gene (reference sequence). The CDR3 DNA is TGTGCCAGCAGTTTTTGGGACAGGGGCGAGCAGTACTTC. Its translation: CASSFWDRGEQYF.

The genes are TRBV4-3 and TRBJ1-6, with TRBD1 identical over 9 bases. Germline V lookup: CDR1 LGHNA, CDR2 YSLEER. V lost 5 bases, J lost 10 bases, and 9 bases stayed unmatched. The CDR3 consists of 15 residues. CDR3 protein: CASSTQTGGGSPLHF. The CDR3 DNA reads TGCGCCAGCAGCACCCAGACAGGGGGGGGATCACCCCTCCACTTT.

The genes are TRBV7-2 and TRBJ2-1; 12 positions match TRBD1. The germline V gene has CDR1 SGHTA and CDR2 FQGNSA. Trimming cost V 5 bases and J 8 bases; bases outside gene matches: 13. The CDR3 is made up of 17 amino acids. In DNA, the CDR3 is TGTGCCAGCAGCATCAGGTCCGGGACAGGGGGCTATTATGAGCAGTTCTTC. This encodes CASSIRSGTGGYYEQFF.

The chain carries TRBV29-1 and TRBJ2-2; the D gene is possibly TRBD1 (5 bases). Trimming took 6 bases from V and 7 from J, leaving 18 bases between them. The germline V gene has CDR1 SQVTM and CDR2 ANQGSEA. The CDR3 has 14 residues. CDR3 DNA sequence: TGCAGCGTGCGCGCCGCAGGGTTTAGCGGGGAGCTGTTTTTT. Translated, it gives CSVRAAGFSGELFF.

This clone appeared a few times. CDR3 loop: CASSQDRGGGEKLFF. In nucleotides, the CDR3 is TGTGCCAGCAGCCAAGATAGAGGGGGAGGGGAAAAACTGTTTTTT. The rearrangement uses TRBV4-2 and TRBJ1-4; TRBD1 is a possible D gene (6 bases). V was trimmed by 0 bases and J by 8 bases, leaving 13 bases between them. Germline V CDR1 and CDR2: LGHNA, YNFKEQ. The CDR3 contains 15 residues.

For the CDR3, the DNA is TGCAGCGTTAAGCGGGACGAGGGCTTCTCCGAGCAGTACTTC. Its protein product is CSVKRDEGFSEQYF. The gene calls are TRBV29-1 and TRBJ2-7; 7 nucleotides agree with TRBD2. The CDR3 runs 14 residues. The J segment lost 6 bases and the V segment lost 5 bases, leaving 13 bases of the junction unmatched. Germline values: CDR1 SQVTM, CDR2 ANQGSEA.

This chain uses TRBV29-1 with TRBJ2-7; 12 bases fit TRBD2. This CDR3 is built from 15 residues. Trimming removed 4 bases from V and 6 bases from J; junction bases left unmatched: 10. Germline V gene sequence: CDR1 SQVTM, CDR2 ANQGSEA. CDR3 nucleotides: TGCAGCGTTGCGAAAAGACTAGCGGGGGAAGGCGAGCAGTACTTC. This translates into CSVAKRLAGEGEQYF.